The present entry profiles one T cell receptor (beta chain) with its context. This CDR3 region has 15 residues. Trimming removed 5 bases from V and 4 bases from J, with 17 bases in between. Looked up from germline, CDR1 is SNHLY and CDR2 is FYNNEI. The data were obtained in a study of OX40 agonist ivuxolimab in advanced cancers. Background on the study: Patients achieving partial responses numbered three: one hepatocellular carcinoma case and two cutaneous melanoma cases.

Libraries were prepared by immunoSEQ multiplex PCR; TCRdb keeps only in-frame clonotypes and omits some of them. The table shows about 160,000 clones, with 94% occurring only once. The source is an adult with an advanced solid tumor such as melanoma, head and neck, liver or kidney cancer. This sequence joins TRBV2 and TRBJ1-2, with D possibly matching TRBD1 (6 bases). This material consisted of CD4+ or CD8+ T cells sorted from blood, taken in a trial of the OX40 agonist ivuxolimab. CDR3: CASSPAGGTRYGYTF. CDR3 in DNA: TGTGCCAGCAGTCCCGCGGGGGGCACCCGCTATGGCTACACCTTC.